These T cell receptor beta chains were read from a single sample in a study of blood T cell dynamics during melanoma immunotherapy. Sequencing used immunoSEQ multiplex PCR; TCRdb keeps in-frame clones, though not all of them. The table lists some 9,800 clones, 70% to 90% of them singletons, with under 5% in the top ten. Here the sequenced sample was blood, taken from a patient treated with checkpoint blockade. The source of these receptors is a human donor with melanoma. Each CDR3 is given with its conserved first and last residue. Each record gives: clone size, J gene, D gene, V gene, CDR3 protein, CDR3 DNA. D genes are given only for firm matches. Clone sizes are given selectively: once, few, many, or a class where the clone is expanded.

once | TRBJ2-5 | TRBD1 | TRBV6-1 | CASRTGVEETQYF | TGTGCCAGCAGGACAGGGGTGGAAGAGACCCAGTACTTC
once | TRBJ1-5 | NA | TRBV9 | CASSGGGPLSNQPQHF | TGTGCCAGCAGCGGGGGGGGACCCCTTAGCAATCAGCCCCAGCATTTT
NA | TRBJ2-1 | TRBD2 | TRBV11-3 | CASSSREGSYNEQFF | TGTGCCAGCAGCTCCCGGGAGGGCTCCTACAATGAGCAGTTCTTC
NA | TRBJ1-3 | NA | TRBV7-2 | CASSLGRGSTGNTIYF | TGTGCCAGCAGCCTTGGGCGGGGGTCTACCGGAAACACCATATATTTT
NA | TRBJ1-5 | TRBD1 | TRBV19 | CASSSRSGTGWVQPQHF | TGTGCCAGTAGTTCCCGGTCCGGGACAGGGTGGGTGCAGCCCCAGCATTTT
NA | TRBJ2-1 | TRBD1 | TRBV27 | CASIGTGSYNEQFF | TGTGCCAGCATCGGGACAGGCTCCTACAATGAGCAGTTCTTC
NA | TRBJ1-2 | TRBD1 | TRBV28 | CASRPGQDYGYTF | TGTGCCAGCAGGCCTGGACAGGACTATGGCTACACCTTC
NA | TRBJ1-2 | NA | TRBV19 | CASIPQRNFNYGYTF | TGTGCCAGTATCCCACAGCGCAACTTCAACTATGGCTACACCTTC
NA | TRBJ1-5 | NA | TRBV4-1 | CASSREWFSNQPQHF | TGCGCCAGCAGCCGGGAGTGGTTTAGCAATCAGCCCCAGCATTTT
NA | TRBJ1-2 | NA | TRBV29-1 | CSVAQGGSF | TGCAGCGTGGCGCAGGGCGGCTCCTTC
NA | TRBJ2-1 | TRBD2 | TRBV6-6 | CASSLLAGTHNEQFF | TGTGCCAGCAGCTTACTAGCGGGTACTCACAATGAGCAGTTCTTC
few | TRBJ1-3 | TRBD1 | TRBV7-7 | CASSPGTGGNTIYF | TGTGCTAGCAGCCCCGGGACAGGGGGAAACACCATATATTTT
NA | TRBJ2-5 | TRBD1 | TRBV5-1 | CASSQFVQGSGGTQYF | TGCGCCAGCAGCCAATTCGTACAGGGGAGTGGGGGGACCCAGTACTTC
NA | TRBJ2-1 | NA | TRBV4-1 | CASSQDIGQEQFF | TGCGCCAGCAGCCAAGATATCGGACAGGAGCAGTTCTTC
NA | TRBJ2-1 | TRBD1 | TRBV10-3 | CAISRQGDEQFF | TGTGCCATCAGCCGACAGGGGGATGAGCAGTTCTTC
NA | TRBJ2-6 | NA | TRBV6-1 | CASSEMGGANVLTF | TGTGCCAGCAGTGAGATGGGTGGGGCCAACGTCCTGACTTTC
once | TRBJ2-1 | NA | TRBV27 | CASSFLGQGRNEQFF | TGTGCCAGCAGTTTCTTGGGTCAGGGGAGAAATGAGCAGTTCTTC
NA | TRBJ1-5 | NA | TRBV6-1 | CACHHGEWNQPQHF | TGTGCCTGCCATCATGGGGAGTGGAATCAGCCCCAGCATTTT
NA | TRBJ1-1 | TRBD1 | TRBV28 | CASRRQGARGTEAFF | TGTGCCAGCCGAAGACAGGGGGCTCGAGGCACTGAAGCTTTCTTT
NA | TRBJ1-4 | NA | TRBV19 | CASTSLRLNEKLFF | TGTGCCAGCACCTCCTTGCGGTTAAATGAAAAACTGTTTTTT
few | TRBJ1-5 | NA | TRBV7-9 | CASSLGDQPQHF | TGTGCCAGCAGCTTAGGGGATCAGCCCCAGCATTTT
NA | TRBJ2-7 | TRBD2 | TRBV19 | CASSRTSGRAGEQYF | TGTGCCAGTAGTCGGACTAGCGGGAGGGCAGGCGAGCAGTACTTC
NA | TRBJ1-5 | NA | TRBV18 | CASSPGVPEQPQHF | TGTGCCAGCTCACCAGGGGTACCCGAACAGCCCCAGCATTTT
NA | TRBJ2-7 | TRBD2 | TRBV10-3 | CAIRPGTSGGHEQYF | TGTGCCATCAGGCCCGGGACTAGCGGGGGCCACGAGCAGTACTTC
NA | TRBJ1-1 | NA | TRBV30 | CAWSGGGGPEAFF | TGTGCCTGGAGTGGGGGGGGCGGTCCTGAAGCTTTCTTT
once | TRBJ2-5 | NA | TRBV5-1 | CASSPQGGQETQYF | TGCGCCAGCAGCCCCCAGGGTGGACAAGAGACCCAGTACTTC
NA | TRBJ2-7 | NA | TRBV28 | CASSPGGSLYEQYF | TGTGCCAGCAGTCCGGGGGGCAGCCTTTACGAGCAGTACTTC
NA | TRBJ2-3 | NA | TRBV4-2 | CASSQRTDTQYF | TGTGCCAGCAGCCAGCGCACAGATACGCAGTATTTT
NA | TRBJ2-2 | NA | TRBV19 | CASGDLGVGELFF | TGTGCCAGTGGGGACTTGGGTGTCGGGGAGCTGTTTTTT
NA | TRBJ2-7 | NA | TRBV11-2 | CASSSPGQGYEQYF | TGTGCCAGCAGCTCACCGGGACAAGGCTACGAGCAGTACTTC
NA | TRBJ2-7 | NA | TRBV5-1 | CASSLAANYEQYF | TGCGCCAGCAGCTTGGCCGCGAACTACGAGCAGTACTTC
few | TRBJ1-1 | NA | TRBV6-1 | CASSEVQDTEAFF | TGTGCCAGCAGTGAAGTACAGGACACTGAAGCTTTCTTT
NA | TRBJ1-1 | NA | TRBV5-1 | CASPPPRTMNTEAFF | TGCGCCAGCCCTCCCCCCCGGACGATGAACACTGAAGCTTTCTTT
NA | TRBJ2-1 | NA | TRBV11-2 | CASSFFGSDEQFF | TGTGCCAGCAGCTTCTTCGGTAGCGATGAGCAGTTCTTC
NA | TRBJ1-4 | NA | TRBV6-1 | CASSNTRGGDEKLFF | TGTGCCAGCAGTAATACACGGGGGGGAGATGAAAAACTGTTTTTT
NA | TRBJ1-3 | NA | TRBV6-5 | CASSYGHPSSGNTIYF | TGTGCCAGCAGTTACGGTCACCCGAGCTCTGGAAACACCATATATTTT
NA | TRBJ1-5 | NA | TRBV11-2 | CASSSGGGRNQPQHF | TGTGCCAGCAGTTCCGGGGGAGGGCGCAATCAGCCCCAGCATTTT
NA | TRBJ2-7 | NA | TRBV27 | CASRDRAEKWYEQYF | TGTGCCAGCAGAGACCGAGCAGAAAAGTGGTACGAGCAGTACTTC
NA | TRBJ2-7 | TRBD1 | TRBV29-1 | CSAVDRQGAYEQYF | TGCAGCGCTGTAGATCGACAGGGGGCTTACGAGCAGTACTTC
NA | TRBJ1-3 | NA | TRBV19 | CASNRRESSGNTIYF | TGTGCCAGTAATAGACGGGAGAGCTCTGGAAACACCATATATTTT
NA | TRBJ2-1 | TRBD2 | TRBV5-3 | CARSADRETSGGDYNEQFF | TGTGCCAGAAGCGCAGACAGGGAGACTAGCGGGGGGGACTACAATGAGCAGTTCTTC
NA | TRBJ2-7 | TRBD2 | TRBV28 | CASAITSGALTYEQYF | TGTGCCAGTGCGATAACTAGCGGAGCCCTCACCTACGAGCAGTACTTC
NA | TRBJ2-7 | TRBD1 | TRBV4-3 | CASSQTGTGREQYF | TGCGCCAGCAGCCAAACTGGGACAGGGCGAGAGCAGTACTTC
NA | TRBJ2-3 | NA | TRBV7-9 | CASSLSTAGLDTQYF | TGTGCCAGCAGCTTATCCACAGCGGGCCTAGATACGCAGTATTTT
NA | TRBJ1-1 | NA | TRBV4-1 | CASSPQGVNTEAFF | TGCGCCAGCAGCCCACAGGGTGTGAACACTGAAGCTTTCTTT
NA | TRBJ1-2 | TRBD1 | TRBV5-1 | CASSLGATGGAGYTF | TGCGCCAGCAGCTTGGGCGCTACAGGGGGGGCAGGCTACACCTTC
once | TRBJ1-5 | NA | TRBV6-5 | CASSAAGGNQPQHF | TGTGCCAGCAGTGCGGCAGGGGGCAATCAGCCCCAGCATTTT
few | TRBJ1-5 | TRBD1 | TRBV2 | CASVQGASGNQPQHF | TGTGCCAGCGTTCAGGGGGCGAGTGGCAATCAGCCCCAGCATTTT
NA | TRBJ1-1 | TRBD1 | TRBV7-2 | CASSRDREGGAFF | TGTGCCAGCAGCCGGGACAGGGAGGGGGGGGCTTTCTTT
NA | TRBJ2-7 | NA | TRBV11-2 | CASSSWTDPNTYEQYF | TGTGCCAGCAGCTCATGGACGGACCCAAACACCTACGAGCAGTACTTC